The 7 T cell receptor beta chains in this list originate from one sample, sequenced in a study of blood T cell repertoires in COVID-19 (dated by TCRdb to the early 2020s). Library preparation used the immunoSEQ multiplex PCR assay. TCRdb took this table from immuneACCESS and kept in-frame rearrangements with V and J called. Such tables lack part of the clones; where checked against another copy, unresolved V genes explain under half of the gap, and the rest is unexplained. This sample lists about 210,000 clones; more than 75% were detected once. 12% of the sample comes from the top ten. The specimen sequenced was peripheral blood. All receptors come from a woman aged 40-49 years with acute or convalescent COVID-19.

The chain links TRBV5-1 to TRBJ2-7; 11 bases are a match to TRBD2. The junction had 5 bases not matched to a gene; V was cut back by 4 bases and J by 2 bases. CDR3 length: 15 amino acids. Germline V CDR1 and CDR2: SGHRS, YFSETQ. The CDR3 here is CASSGGTSGAYEQYF. The DNA for the CDR3 is TGCGCCAGCAGCGGGGGGACTAGCGGAGCCTACGAGCAGTACTTC.

This rearrangement joins TRBV7-2 to TRBJ1-6, with a tentative D call TRBD1 (5 bases). The CDR3 is 15 residues long. CDR1 SGHTA and CDR2 FQGNSA come from the germline V gene. Trimming left V 0 bases short and J 5 bases short, with 8 bases between. DNA of the CDR3: TGTGCCAGCAGCTTAGCAGGGGCGAATAATTCACCCCTCCACTTT. It yields the protein CASSLAGANNSPLHF.

The CDR3 reads CASPTFGATNEKLFF. CDR3 DNA: TGCGCCAGCCCGACATTCGGGGCAACTAATGAAAAACTGTTTTTT. V is TRBV5-1 and J is TRBJ1-4, with D unresolved. Germline CDR1 is SGHRS and CDR2 is YFSETQ. V was shortened by 7 bases and J by 0 bases, with 13 bases between the two germline ends. The CDR3 extends over 15 amino acids.

The rearrangement joins TRBV3-1 (or the pseudogene TRBV3-2) to TRBJ2-1, with TRBD2 matching 8 bases. The germline V gene has CDR1 LGHDT and CDR2 YNNKEL (reference sequence). Trimming took 1 base from V and 7 from J; bases not matched to a gene: 3. This CDR3 has 14 residues. The chain's CDR3 is CASSQAGGRNEQFF. CDR3 nucleotides: TGTGCCAGCAGCCAAGCGGGGGGGAGGAATGAGCAGTTCTTC.

V gene TRBV7-7 combines with J gene TRBJ2-5; D is unclear. V lost 10 bases to trimming and J lost 4 bases, with 4 bases between them. In germline, CDR1 is SSHAT, CDR2 FNYEAQ (reference sequence). The CDR3 length is 9 residues. DNA for the CDR3: TGTGCCACCGGAGAGACCCAGTACTTC. Its translation: CATGETQYF.

This chain links TRBV2 with TRBJ1-1; TRBD1 matches 9 bases. This CDR3 is 17 amino acids long. Trimming cost V 7 bases and J 2 bases; bases outside gene matches: 14. The V gene's germline CDR1 is SNHLY and CDR2 FYNNEI. CDR3 region: CASTKRAPGQGNTEAFF. CDR3 nucleotide sequence: TGTGCCAGCACTAAAAGGGCCCCGGGACAGGGTAACACTGAAGCTTTCTTT.

The chain couples TRBV5-6 to TRBJ2-7; tentative D call: TRBD2 (6 bases). Deletions cut 4 bases from V and 2 bases from J, with 16 bases between. This CDR3 region has 15 residues. The germline V gene encodes CDR1 SGHDT and CDR2 YYEEEE. Here the CDR3 reads CASSRRRGSTYEQYF. In nucleotides, the CDR3 is TGTGCCAGCAGCCGCCGGAGGGGATCTACCTACGAGCAGTACTTC.